The clone carrying this T cell receptor (beta chain) has only a few counts. The data originate from a study of T cells of healthy individuals. TCRdb re-derived calls from the 5' RACE reads in MiXCR, one entry per CDR3 protein. The top ten hold approximately 5.7% of the sample, which has 100,000 or so distinct CDR3 sequences, 17% seen once. The J segment lost 7 bases and the V segment lost 3 bases, leaving 5 bases of the junction unmatched. CDR1 and CDR2 (germline): DFQATT, SNEGSKA (reference sequence). This CDR3 contains 13 residues. This TCR came from a human donor in good health. The chain joins TRBV20-1 to TRBJ2-1; 8 nucleotides line up with TRBD2. CDR3 region: CSASILAGNEQFF. In DNA, the CDR3 is TGCAGTGCTAGCATCCTAGCGGGTAATGAGCAGTTCTTC.